This entry lists 23 T cell receptor beta chains sequenced from one sample in a study of blood T cells in healthy people across ages. With a J-beta primer mix and a sample-barcoded 5' primer, a second PCR ran about 6 to 11 cycles. TCRdb processed the 5' RACE reads anew with MiXCR; each CDR3 protein has one entry. The sample has about 970,000 distinct CDR3 sequences; 51% are singletons. The specimen was blood. These receptors were collected from a woman aged 55-70 years in good health.

CDR3 coding DNA: TGCAGTGCTAGGGCGCACAGGGGGCAAGGGAACACTGAAGCTTTCTTT. Protein: CSARAHRGQGNTEAFF. The rearrangement uses TRBV20-1 and TRBJ1-1; 9 bases map to TRBD1. The CDR3 is made up of 16 amino acids. In germline, CDR1 is DFQATT, CDR2 SNEGSKA (reference sequence). Trimming cost V 3 bases and J 1 base; bases outside gene matches: 9.

The chain couples TRBV28 to TRBJ2-7; D not certain. This CDR3 comprises 12 residues. Looked up from germline, CDR1 is MDHEN and CDR2 is SYDVKM. V dropped 5 bases and J dropped 6 bases, with 11 bases sitting between them. CDR3 amino acids: CASSPQFSEQYF. The DNA for the CDR3 is TGTGCCAGCAGTCCCCAGTTTTCCGAGCAGTACTTC.

The rearrangement joins TRBV5-1 to TRBJ2-2; D is unresolved. The CDR3 runs to 14 residues. Looked up from germline, CDR1 is SGHRS and CDR2 is YFSETQ. Trimming left V 0 bases short and J 7 bases short, with 10 bases between. CDR3 region: CASSLASDDGELFF. DNA for the CDR3: TGCGCCAGCAGCTTGGCGAGCGACGACGGGGAGCTGTTTTTT.

V gene TRBV6-1 combines with J gene TRBJ2-5, with D hard to call. The J call may be mistaken, given a closer DNA end match to TRBJ2-7. The V gene's germline CDR1 is MNHNS and CDR2 SASEGT. The length of the CDR3 is 10 residues. CDR3 DNA: TGTGCCAGCGCTCATTACGAGCAGTACTTC. Protein product: CASAHYEQYF.

This sequence joins TRBV7-2 and TRBJ2-7; 11 bases agree with TRBD2. CDR3 length equals 15 residues. Germline CDR1 and CDR2: SGHTA and FQGNSA. V lost 3 bases, J lost 7 bases, and 8 bases stayed unmatched. CDR3 amino acids: CASSFSGRASDEQYF. The CDR3 DNA reads TGTGCCAGCAGCTTTAGCGGGAGGGCCTCGGATGAGCAGTACTTC.

This clonotype was seen only a few times. The chain joins TRBV13 to TRBJ2-7, with TRBD2 matching over 10 bases. The CDR3 length is 16 residues. Unmatched junction bases numbered 8, after V lost 4 bases and J lost 2 bases. Germline-derived CDR1 and CDR2 are PRHDT and FYEKMQ (reference sequence). For the CDR3, the DNA is TGTGCCAGCAGCTCAGACGGACTAGCGGAAACCTACGAGCAGTACTTC. Amino acids: CASSSDGLAETYEQYF.

This sequence joins TRBV14 and TRBJ2-2, with D possibly being TRBD1 (7 bases). V was shortened by 3 bases and J by 4 bases, with 18 bases between the two germline ends. The CDR3 runs 17 residues. Germline V CDR1 and CDR2: SGHDN, FVKESK. The CDR3 sequence is CASSHRQGGILTGELFF. In DNA form, the CDR3 reads TGTGCCAGCAGCCATCGGCAGGGGGGTATCCTCACCGGGGAGCTGTTTTTT.

This clonotype has only a few counts. The V call is TRBV14, the J call TRBJ2-3; D perhaps matches TRBD2 (6 bases). The CDR3 totals 17 residues. The V end was cut by 1 base, the J end by 5 bases, with 19 bases between. Germline lookup yields CDR1 SGHDN and CDR2 FVKESK. The CDR3, as DNA: TGTGCCAGCAGCCAAGGGAGGCTACGGGAGTATGAAGATACGCAGTATTTT. Translating it yields CASSQGRLREYEDTQYF.

This clonotype was seen more than once but under ten times. The chain is built from TRBV5-1 and TRBJ2-7, with D possibly TRBD1 on 6 matching bases. V shed 4 bases and J shed 3 bases, with 17 bases lying between them. CDR3 size: 15 residues. The germline V gene encodes CDR1 SGHRS and CDR2 YFSETQ. In DNA, the CDR3 is TGCGCCAGCAGCCTGGATACAGGGAGCCGCTACGAGCAGTACTTC. It yields the protein CASSLDTGSRYEQYF.

The chain uses TRBV3-1 and TRBJ2-1; either TRBD1 or TRBD2 may supply D (5 bases each). The ends were cut back, 5 bases at V and 2 bases at J, with 25 bases in the middle. The CDR3 sequence is 19 residues long. From germline, CDR1 is LGHDT and CDR2 YNNKEL (reference sequence). The CDR3 DNA sequence: TGTGCCAGCAGCAAACCCTCCAGAGGTCGGGGCGCAGCCTACAATGAGCAGTTCTTC. Protein product: CASSKPSRGRGAAYNEQFF.

There are a few counts of this clonotype. The gene calls are TRBV28 and TRBJ2-4; no firm D call. The CDR3 has 18 residues. The V and J ends lost 4 bases and 0 bases respectively, with 19 bases between them. Germline V gene lookup returns CDR1 MDHEN and CDR2 SYDVKM. Written as DNA, the CDR3 is TGTGCCAGCAGTTACCCCACCCGGCCCATTCTAGCCAAAAACATTCAGTACTTC. It translates to CASSYPTRPILAKNIQYF.

The J gene is TRBJ2-1, the V gene TRBV11-1; D gene uncertain. This CDR3 comprises 12 residues. Trimming shortened V by 4 bases and J by 9 bases, and 10 bases separated the two germline ends. The germline CDR1 and CDR2 sequences are SGHAT and FQDESV (reference sequence). CDR3 bases: TGTGCCAGCAGCTCGTCAATATCTGAGCAGTTCTTC. Amino acids: CASSSSISEQFF.

The rearrangement uses TRBV5-1 and TRBJ1-4; D might be TRBD1 (5 bases). The CDR3 totals 15 residues. Germline loops: CDR1 SGHRS, CDR2 YFSETQ. V was pared by 0 bases and J by 8 bases, with 14 bases between. The CDR3 coding sequence is TGCGCCAGCAGCTTGGCCGGGGGGATAGGGGAAAAACTGTTTTTT. Translated, it gives CASSLAGGIGEKLFF.

With regard to this clonotype: Relative to the germline gene, one junction end is altered; a read error may explain this. This sequence joins TRBV20-1 and TRBJ2-7, with D perhaps matching TRBD1 or TRBD2 (6 bases each). The CDR3 length is 14 residues. The germline V gene has CDR1 DFQATT and CDR2 SNEGSKA (reference sequence). The CDR3 is CSARHRGRSDEQYF. In DNA, the CDR3 is TGCAGTGCTCGCCATCGGGGGCGCTCCGACGAGCAGTACTTC.

The J gene is TRBJ2-1, the V gene TRBV6-6; 10 bases match TRBD2. CDR1 is MNHNY and CDR2 is SVGAGI in the germline V gene (reference sequence). J gave up 6 bases and V 7 bases, and 12 bases lay outside the gene matches. This CDR3 is built from 16 residues. CDR3 region: CASNPNQAGGANEQFF. The CDR3 DNA sequence: TGTGCCAGCAATCCCAACCAAGCGGGAGGGGCCAATGAGCAGTTCTTC.

This chain joins TRBV5-1 and TRBJ2-1; 9 positions match TRBD1. The CDR3 loop spans 20 amino acids. Germline values: CDR1 SGHRS, CDR2 YFSETQ. With 5 bases clipped from V and 0 bases from J, the junction kept 18 bases outside the gene matches. CDR3: CASSRVGTGWRTSSYNEQFF. Written as DNA, the CDR3 is TGCGCCAGCAGTCGGGTAGGGACAGGGTGGAGGACGAGCTCCTACAATGAGCAGTTCTTC.

The V call is TRBV7-9, the J call TRBJ1-5, with 8 bases lining up with TRBD1. Trimming cost V 1 base and J 5 bases; bases outside gene matches: 4. Germline CDR1 reads SEHNR; CDR2 reads FQNEAQ (reference sequence). The CDR3 contains 15 residues. The DNA for the CDR3 is TGTGCCAGCAGCTTAGAGGGACAGGTTTATCAGCCCCAGCATTTT. Protein product: CASSLEGQVYQPQHF.

V usage is TRBV27 and J usage is TRBJ2-4, with TRBD2 matching over 13 bases. Trimming removed 5 bases from V and 7 bases from J; junction bases left unmatched: 8. CDR1 MNHEY and CDR2 SMNVEV come from the germline V gene (reference sequence). The CDR3 has 16 amino acids. This CDR3 reads CASSPPKTSGGNIQYF. For the CDR3, the DNA is TGTGCCAGCAGTCCGCCAAAGACTAGCGGGGGGAACATTCAGTACTTC.

This clonotype was picked up a small number of times. This chain joins TRBV5-1 and TRBJ2-4; D gene unclear. The CDR3 runs 14 residues. Germline CDR1 and CDR2: SGHRS and YFSETQ. Between the trimmed V and J ends, which lost 4 bases and 8 bases, there was a span of 16 bases. This CDR3 is CASSPVGRVDIQYF. In DNA, the CDR3 is TGCGCCAGCAGCCCTGTTGGACGGGTGGACATTCAGTACTTC.

The V call is TRBV20-1, the J call TRBJ2-1, with 10 bases aligning to TRBD2. V shed 2 bases, J shed 12 bases, and the junction held 16 bases outside the gene matches. This CDR3 has 16 amino acids. CDR1 is DFQATT and CDR2 is SNEGSKA in the germline V gene (reference sequence). This chain's CDR3 is CSARPRTSGWGLGQFF. In nucleotides, the CDR3 is TGCAGTGCTAGACCTCGGACTAGCGGATGGGGGCTGGGGCAGTTCTTC.

This clonotype appeared a few times. An end of the junction differs from the germline gene, which may be a read error. The CDR3 spells CASSHGGGQGTQYF. The CDR3 DNA reads TGTGCCAGCAGCCACGGGGGAGGACAAGGGACCCAGTACTTC. This chain connects TRBV3-1 to TRBJ2-7, with D perhaps TRBD2 (6 bases). The end of the DNA aligns better with TRBJ2-5, so the J call may be wrong. The CDR3 is 14 residues long. Looked up from germline, CDR1 is LGHDT and CDR2 is YNNKEL (reference sequence).

This clonotype was observed a few times. The chain couples TRBV18 to TRBJ2-4, with 9 bases fitting TRBD1. The DNA matches TRBJ2-5 better at its end, which makes the J call doubtful. Per germline, CDR1 KGHSH and CDR2 LQKENI. This CDR3 spans 15 amino acids. This CDR3 is CASSPSGTGQETQYF. CDR3 DNA: TGTGCCAGCTCACCTTCGGGGACAGGGCAAGAGACCCAGTACTTC.

The CDR3 region is CASSYSIPSMGEQYF. The DNA for the CDR3 is TGTGCCAGCAGTTACTCGATACCCAGCATGGGGGAGCAGTACTTC. The chain carries TRBV6-5 and TRBJ2-5, with D tentatively TRBD1 or TRBD2 (5 bases each). The ends were cut back, 0 bases at V and 11 bases at J, with 19 bases in the middle. Germline V lookup: CDR1 MNHEY, CDR2 SVGAGI. This CDR3 is 15 amino acids long.